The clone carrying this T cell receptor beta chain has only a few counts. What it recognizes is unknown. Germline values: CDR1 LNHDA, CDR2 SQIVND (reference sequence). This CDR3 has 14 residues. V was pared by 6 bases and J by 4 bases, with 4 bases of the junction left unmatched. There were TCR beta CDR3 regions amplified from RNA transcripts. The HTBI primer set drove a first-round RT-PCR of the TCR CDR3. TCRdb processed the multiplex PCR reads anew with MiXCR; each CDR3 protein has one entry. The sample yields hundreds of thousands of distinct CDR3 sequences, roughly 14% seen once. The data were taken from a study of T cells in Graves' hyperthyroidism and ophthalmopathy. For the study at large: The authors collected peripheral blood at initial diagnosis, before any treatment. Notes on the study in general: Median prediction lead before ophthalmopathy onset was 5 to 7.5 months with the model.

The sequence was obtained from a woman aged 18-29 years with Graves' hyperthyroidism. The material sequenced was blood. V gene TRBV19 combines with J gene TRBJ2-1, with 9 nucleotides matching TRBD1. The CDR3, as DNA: TGTGCCAGTAGCCCGGACAGGGGATACAATGAGCAGTTCTTC. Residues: CASSPDRGYNEQFF. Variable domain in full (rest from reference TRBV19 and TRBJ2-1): DGGITQSPKYLFRKEGQNVTLSCEQNLNHDAMYWYRQDPGQGLRLIYYSQIVNDFQKGDIAEGYSVSREKKESFPLTVTSAQKNPTAFYLCASSPDRGYNEQFFGPGTRLTVL.